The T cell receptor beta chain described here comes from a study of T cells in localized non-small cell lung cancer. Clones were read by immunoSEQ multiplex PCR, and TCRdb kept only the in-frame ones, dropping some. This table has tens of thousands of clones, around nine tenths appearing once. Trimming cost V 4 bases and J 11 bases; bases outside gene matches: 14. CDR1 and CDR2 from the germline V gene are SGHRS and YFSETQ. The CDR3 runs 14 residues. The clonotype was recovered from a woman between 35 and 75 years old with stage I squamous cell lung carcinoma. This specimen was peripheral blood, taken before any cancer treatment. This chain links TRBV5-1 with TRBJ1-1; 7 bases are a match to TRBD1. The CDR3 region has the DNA TGCGCCAGCAGCCCACGACTCACAGGGGTCGGTGCTTTCTTT. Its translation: CASSPRLTGVGAFF. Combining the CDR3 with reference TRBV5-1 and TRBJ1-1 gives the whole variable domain KAGVTQTPRYLIKTRGQQVTLSCSPISGHRSVSWYQQTPGQGLQFLFEYFSETQRNKGNFPGRFSGRQFSNSRSEMNVSTLELGDSALYLCASSPRLTGVGAFFGQGTRLTVV.